These 3 T cell receptor beta chains were all obtained from the same sample, sequenced in a study of CD8 T cells in ankylosing spondylitis. MiXCR, run by TCRdb on the 5' RACE reads, gives a single entry per CDR3 protein. The table includes more than 250,000 distinct CDR3 sequences, around a tenth detected once. Material for sequencing was blood, either unsorted or a sorted T cell fraction (not recorded which). The origin of the receptors is a female donor with ankylosing spondylitis or in good health (not recorded which).

The chain joins TRBV29-1 to TRBJ2-7; 7 positions match TRBD1. Trimming took 0 bases from V and 2 from J; bases not matched to a gene: 1. The CDR3 has 13 amino acids. The germline gives CDR1 SQVTM, CDR2 ANQGSEA. The CDR3 nucleotides are TGCAGCGTTGAAGAACAGGGGACCTACGAGCAGTACTTC. Amino acid sequence: CSVEEQGTYEQYF.

The chain has TRBV12-5 and TRBJ2-7, with 8 bases matching TRBD2. The CDR3 spans 16 residues. Germline CDR1 is LGHNT and CDR2 is FRNRAP. V lost 5 bases and J lost 3; bases outside the gene matches: 12. CDR3 region: CASGRSGVAGIYEQYF. The DNA for the CDR3 is TGTGCTAGTGGTCGTTCTGGGGTAGCGGGAATCTACGAGCAGTACTTC. Full variable domain (remainder filled in from reference TRBV12-5 and TRBJ2-7): DARVTQTPRHKVTEMGQEVTMRCQPILGHNTVFWYRQTMMQGLELLAYFRNRAPLDDSGMPKDRFSAEMPDATLATLKIQPSEPRDSAVYFCASGRSGVAGIYEQYFGPGTRLTVT.

CDR3 DNA sequence: TGTGCCATCAGTGAGCGGACCGGGGGGCACACTGAAGCTTTCTTT. Translating it yields CAISERTGGHTEAFF. This chain connects TRBV10-3 to TRBJ1-1; D is possibly TRBD1 (6 bases). The germline gives CDR1 ENHRY, CDR2 SYGVKD. The CDR3 has 15 residues. V shed 2 bases and J shed 3 bases, with 13 bases lying between them.